The 13 T cell receptor beta chains reported below all come from one sample, sequenced in a study of T-cell memory formation after mild COVID-19. TCRdb reprocessed the 5' RACE reads via MiXCR and lists one record per CDR3 protein. The sample lists over 450,000 distinct CDR3 sequences; about 20% were seen once. Sequencing used PBMCs or a T cell subset sorted from them (not recorded which). These receptors were taken from an adult woman who had mild COVID-19 (a few samples of this study predate the infection). Cell type and time point are not known.

This clonotype has just a few counts. This rearrangement joins TRBV6-1 to TRBJ1-5; D is perhaps TRBD1 (6 bases). Germline V gene data show CDR1 as MNHNS and CDR2 as SASEGT. The CDR3 is made up of 16 amino acids. Trimming stripped 2 bases from V and 5 bases from J, with 16 bases between. CDR3 sequence (DNA): TGTGCCAGCAGTGAATGGGGGGCCCGGGAGGATCAGCCCCAGCATTTT. This translates into CASSEWGAREDQPQHF.

This clonotype has only a few counts. CDR3 loop: CASTGTGVWDTEAFF. In DNA, the CDR3 is TGTGCCAGCACCGGGACAGGGGTATGGGACACTGAAGCTTTCTTT. The chain couples TRBV25-1 to TRBJ1-1; 10 bases are a match to TRBD1. Trimming took 7 bases from V and 3 from J; bases not matched to a gene: 8. Germline CDR1 reads MGHDK; CDR2 reads SYGVNS. The CDR3 has 15 residues.

The rearrangement uses TRBV20-1 and TRBJ1-1; D is unclear. Germline-derived CDR1 and CDR2 are DFQATT and SNEGSKA (reference sequence). V lost 1 base to trimming and J lost 6 bases, with 12 bases between them. There are 13 residues in the CDR3. CDR3 sequence: CSARGAEDPEAFF. In DNA form, the CDR3 reads TGCAGTGCTAGAGGAGCGGAGGACCCTGAAGCTTTCTTT.

The rearrangement links TRBV7-2 to TRBJ2-7, with D possibly being TRBD1 or TRBD2 (5 bases each). The CDR3 sequence is 14 residues long. Trimming removed 4 bases at V and 3 bases at J, with 13 bases between. The germline gives CDR1 SGHTA, CDR2 FQGNSA. The CDR3 region is CASSWDGIDYEQYF. The DNA for the CDR3 is TGTGCCAGCAGCTGGGACGGAATAGACTACGAGCAGTACTTC.

This clonotype was detected a few times. V usage is TRBV12-3 or TRBV12-4 and J usage is TRBJ2-3, with 11 bases that match TRBD2. The CDR3 covers 17 residues. Trimming cost V 5 bases and J 3 bases; bases outside gene matches: 10. CDR3 coding DNA: TGTGCCAGCAGTACCGGTTTAGCGGGGGGGCATACAGATACGCAGTATTTT. Protein sequence: CASSTGLAGGHTDTQYF.

This clonotype was seen only a few times. J is TRBJ2-7 and V is TRBV29-1, with 11 nucleotides matching TRBD1. The V segment lost 4 bases and the J segment 4 bases; nucleotides outside the gene matches: 6. The CDR3 extends over 14 amino acids. Germline loops: CDR1 SQVTM, CDR2 ANQGSEA. CDR3 residues: CSVVPGTGGYEQYF. CDR3 sequence (DNA): TGCAGCGTTGTTCCCGGGACAGGGGGGTACGAGCAGTACTTC.

The chain couples TRBV12-3 or TRBV12-4 to TRBJ1-5; TRBD1 aligns across 8 bases. With 4 bases clipped from V and 1 base from J, the junction kept 3 bases outside the gene matches. CDR3 length: 15 residues. This CDR3 reads CASSSGQASNQPQHF. CDR3 DNA: TGTGCCAGCAGTTCGGGACAGGCGAGCAATCAGCCCCAGCATTTT.

The chain couples TRBV5-1 to TRBJ1-1, with no clear D. The germline V gene encodes CDR1 SGHRS and CDR2 YFSETQ. The CDR3 has 14 amino acids. With 3 bases removed from V and 4 bases from J, the gap between germline ends came to 13 bases. The CDR3 spells CASSSDGGSTEAFF. The CDR3 DNA sequence: TGCGCCAGCAGCTCGGACGGAGGGAGCACTGAAGCTTTCTTT.

This clonotype has just a few counts. V gene TRBV15 combines with J gene TRBJ2-3; D gene unclear. The V end was cut by 0 bases, the J end by 6 bases, with 7 bases between. The CDR3 sequence is 13 residues long. CDR1 and CDR2 from the germline V gene are LNHNV and YYDKDF (reference sequence). The CDR3 here is CATSRDGSDTQYF. CDR3 nucleotides: TGTGCCACCAGCAGAGATGGGTCGGATACGCAGTATTTT.

This clonotype was picked up a small number of times. The chain recombines TRBV3-1 with TRBJ2-1; D is perhaps TRBD1 (5 bases). The ends were cut back, 6 bases at V and 0 bases at J, with 9 bases in the middle. Germline CDR1 reads LGHDT; CDR2 reads YNNKEL (reference sequence). The CDR3 is 14 residues long. CDR3 residues: CASRVQGSYNEQFF. CDR3 nucleotide sequence: TGTGCCAGCAGGGTGCAGGGCTCCTACAATGAGCAGTTCTTC.

This clonotype was seen more than once but under ten times. The chain uses TRBV7-8 and TRBJ1-2; the match to TRBD1 covers 7 bases. The CDR3 spans 15 residues. Trimming cost V 5 bases and J 5 bases; bases outside gene matches: 11. Germline V gives CDR1 SGHVS, CDR2 FQNEAQ. CDR3: CASSRTSQGVYGYTF. For the CDR3, the DNA is TGTGCCAGCAGCCGAACTAGCCAGGGGGTGTATGGCTACACCTTC.

V gene TRBV20-1 combines with J gene TRBJ2-5; D not certain. V was clipped by 1 base and J by 2 bases, with 11 bases between them. The germline CDR1 and CDR2 sequences are DFQATT and SNEGSKA (reference sequence). The CDR3 runs 14 residues. In DNA, the CDR3 is TGCAGTGCTAGAGGCATGCACAGTCAAGAGACCCAGTACTTC. Its translation is CSARGMHSQETQYF.

This clonotype was detected a few times. J is TRBJ2-5 and V is TRBV20-1; D remains ambiguous. Looked up from germline, CDR1 is DFQATT and CDR2 is SNEGSKA (reference sequence). The CDR3 sequence is 16 residues long. With 0 bases removed from V and 3 bases from J, the gap between germline ends came to 17 bases. The CDR3 DNA sequence: TGCAGTGCTAGAGATCGGGTGGGGTATCTAGAAGAGACCCAGTACTTC. Translated, it gives CSARDRVGYLEETQYF.